This TCR beta chain was identified during a study of T cells in Graves' hyperthyroidism and ophthalmopathy. Study findings and constraints: Most thyroid clonotypes expanded above 0.001 appeared in blood too. From stable hyperthyroidism, ophthalmopathy was set apart by a 13 V-J model.

Amplification of TCR beta CDR3 regions was performed using RNA transcripts as template. RT-PCR in the first round (using the HTBI primer set) targeted the TCR CDR3. TCRdb re-called the multiplex PCR reads with MiXCR, one entry per CDR3 protein. The sample includes around 700,000 distinct CDR3 sequences, around 20% of them seen just once. Diagnosis of hyperthyroidism was new in patients aged 18 to 65, and its duration was under 2 months. Turning to this clonotype: Its antigen is not identified.

Germline V gives CDR1 MNHNY, CDR2 SVGAGI (reference sequence). Unmatched junction bases numbered 8, after V lost 0 bases and J lost 9 bases. The CDR3 contains 16 residues. The specimen sequenced was blood. The source is a woman aged 50 to 60 with Graves' hyperthyroidism that later progressed to Graves' ophthalmopathy. The V call is TRBV6-6, the J call TRBJ1-6; 7 bases fit TRBD1. The CDR3 DNA is TGTGCCAGCAGTTACTCCGACAGGGCGATAGGTTCACCCCTCCACTTT. This encodes CASSYSDRAIGSPLHF.